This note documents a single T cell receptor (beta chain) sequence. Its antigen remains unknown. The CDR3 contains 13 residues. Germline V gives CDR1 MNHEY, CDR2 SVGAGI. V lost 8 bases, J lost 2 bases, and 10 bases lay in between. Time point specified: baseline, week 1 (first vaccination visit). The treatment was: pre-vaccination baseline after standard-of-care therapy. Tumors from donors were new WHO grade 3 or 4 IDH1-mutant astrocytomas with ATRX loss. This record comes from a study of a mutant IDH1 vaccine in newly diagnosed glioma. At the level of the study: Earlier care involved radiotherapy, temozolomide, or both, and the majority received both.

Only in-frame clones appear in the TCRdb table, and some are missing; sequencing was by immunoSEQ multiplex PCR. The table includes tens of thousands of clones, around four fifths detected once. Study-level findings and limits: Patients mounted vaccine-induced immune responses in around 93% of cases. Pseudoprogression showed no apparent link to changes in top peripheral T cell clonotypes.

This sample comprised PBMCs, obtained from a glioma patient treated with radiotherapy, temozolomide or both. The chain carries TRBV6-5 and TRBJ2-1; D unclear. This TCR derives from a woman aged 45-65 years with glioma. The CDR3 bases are TGTGCCAGCTCCCGTGTCGCCTACAATGAGCAGTTCTTC. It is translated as CASSRVAYNEQFF.